Sequencing of this TCR beta chain was carried out in a study of T-cell memory formation after mild COVID-19. Worth noting for this clonotype: Its antigen remains unidentified.

Whole-study findings and limits: Among contracting clones, CD4+ were mainly CM/EM and CD8+ enriched in EMRA. Later expanders leaned toward CD4+, whereas clones contracting from day 15 to 85 were balanced CD4/CD8. Certain responding clones were present in pre-infection memory, suggesting participation of cross-reactive memory.

Constant-segment primers served in 5'RACE that generated TCR alpha and TCR beta cDNA libraries bearing sample barcodes and UMIs. TCRdb passed the 5' RACE reads through MiXCR, listing each CDR3 protein once. The sample lists 340,000 or so distinct CDR3 sequences, 10% to 15% occurring once. Per germline, CDR1 SGHAT and CDR2 FQNNGV. The CDR3 consists of 14 residues. Trimming left V 8 bases short and J 4 bases short, with 17 bases between. The chain couples TRBV11-2 to TRBJ2-5; D perhaps matches TRBD2 (5 bases). The receptor was isolated from a man in his late teens or twenties who had mild COVID-19 (a few samples of this study predate the infection). Cell type and time point are not known. Material: PBMCs or a T cell subset sorted from them (not recorded which). DNA for the CDR3: TGTGCCAGCGCGTCCGGTTTTGGAGGAGAGACCCAGTACTTC. It specifies CASASGFGGETQYF.